The entry below gives a single T cell receptor (beta chain) sequence along with its context. The target antigen is unknown. The PCR used 60 Vbeta and 13 Jbeta primers. The repertoire was sequenced with immunoSEQ multiplex PCR; TCRdb's copy has only in-frame clones and lacks some. The sample records about 77,000 clones, around three quarters being singletons. The data were taken from a study of cytomegalovirus exposure and HLA in healthy donors. Study-wide results and limits: Reports state that TCR beta sequences accurately predicted most subjects' HLA-A and HLA-B alleles.

From germline, CDR1 is SNHLY and CDR2 FYNNEI. The junction had 14 bases not matched to a gene; V was cut back by 8 bases and J by 4 bases. The CDR3 is made up of 16 amino acids. The gene calls are TRBV2 and TRBJ1-5; 7 bases match TRBD1. Sequenced: PBMCs. This TCR was sampled from a man in his forties or fifties in good health and CMV-seronegative. CDR3 protein: CASGGNRQGKNQPQHF. As DNA, the CDR3 is TGTGCCAGCGGTGGGAACCGACAGGGAAAAAATCAGCCCCAGCATTTT.